This T cell receptor (beta chain) derives from a study of T cell changes during pregnancy in multiple sclerosis. Produced via immunoSEQ multiplex PCR; TCRdb's table is partial and in-frame only. The sample holds some 46,000 clones, roughly 92% seen once. The CDR3 consists of 14 residues. Per germline, CDR1 SGHNT and CDR2 YYREEE (reference sequence). V dropped 4 bases and J dropped 5; count of bases not matched to a gene: 7. This TCR derives from a female donor with multiple sclerosis, enrolled in a pregnancy study. This chain connects TRBV5-4 to TRBJ2-5; 8 positions agree with TRBD1. The sequencing used CD4+ T cells from peripheral blood mononuclear cells, collected after pregnancy. DNA of the CDR3: TGTGCCAGCAGCAGTGACAGGGGTCGGGAGACCCAGTACTTC. Translating gives CASSSDRGRETQYF.